These 14 T cell receptor beta chains originate from one sample sequenced in a study of siplizumab effects on memory and regulatory T cells. Profiling relied on immunoSEQ multiplex PCR, and the TCRdb table lists in-frame clones only, not all of them. The sample contains approximately 56,000 clones, just over 95% of which appear only once. Sequenced input: naive CD8+ T cells sorted from blood. The receptors come from a human donor in good health.

V and J are TRBV14 and TRBJ1-2; D unclear. This CDR3 is 14 amino acids long. The germline V gene encodes CDR1 SGHDN and CDR2 FVKESK. Trimming shortened V by 1 base and J by 1 base, and 7 bases separated the two germline ends. As DNA, the CDR3 is TGTGCCAGCAGCCAAGCAGGTTTTAACTATGGCTACACCTTC. Its protein product is CASSQAGFNYGYTF.

The rearrangement links TRBV4-1 to TRBJ1-5; TRBD1 aligns across 7 bases. CDR1 and CDR2 (germline): MGHRA, YSYEKL. V was clipped by 1 base and J by 7 bases; unmatched bases: 4. CDR3 length: 14 amino acids. Written as DNA, the CDR3 is TGCGCCAGCAGCCAAGGACAGGGCGGGCAGCCCCAGCATTTT. Its protein product is CASSQGQGGQPQHF.

This chain links TRBV25-1 with TRBJ2-7; D unclear. Germline assignment: CDR1 MGHDK and CDR2 SYGVNS. This CDR3 comprises 14 residues. Trimming took 2 bases from V and 3 from J, leaving 11 bases between them. The CDR3 sequence is CASSEGVRYYEQYF. The CDR3 DNA is TGTGCCAGCAGTGAAGGGGTCCGCTACTACGAGCAGTACTTC.

V usage is TRBV10-2 and J usage is TRBJ2-2, with 10 bases matching TRBD2. Germline values: CDR1 WSHSY, CDR2 SAAADI. V lost 4 bases and J lost 3; bases outside the gene matches: 5. This CDR3 has 16 residues. The CDR3 DNA follows: TGCGCCAGCAGTGGGAGCGGGAGGGCCCACACCGGGGAGCTGTTTTTT. Protein: CASSGSGRAHTGELFF.

The rearrangement joins TRBV6-5 to TRBJ2-7, with 7 bases fitting TRBD1. Germline assignment: CDR1 MNHEY and CDR2 SVGAGI. The V gene end was trimmed by 6 bases and the J gene end by 3 bases; junction bases not matched to a gene: 8. The CDR3 is 14 amino acids. The CDR3 DNA is TGTGCCAGCAGAGAACAGGGGTTTCTCTACGAGCAGTACTTC. This encodes CASREQGFLYEQYF.

The chain joins TRBV18 to TRBJ2-7; TRBD2 matches 8 bases. CDR3 length: 19 residues. J gave up 0 bases and V 2 bases, and 15 bases lay outside the gene matches. CDR1 and CDR2 (germline): KGHSH, LQKENI. CDR3 sequence (DNA): TGTGCCAGCTCACCATATATAGCGGGACCCTCGGGGTCCTCCTACGAGCAGTACTTC. Translation: CASSPYIAGPSGSSYEQYF.

In DNA form, the CDR3 reads TGTGCCAGCAGTAGCGAGAACTCCTACAATGAGCAGTTCTTC. The encoded protein is CASSSENSYNEQFF. The chain couples TRBV27 to TRBJ2-1; no clear D. Germline values: CDR1 MNHEY, CDR2 SMNVEV (reference sequence). This CDR3 is 14 amino acids long. The V end lost 5 bases, the J end lost 0 bases, and 8 bases lay between the germline ends.

V and J are TRBV7-8 and TRBJ2-2, with D possibly matching TRBD1 (5 bases). Germline V CDR1 and CDR2: SGHVS, FQNEAQ. The CDR3 sequence is 14 residues long. V lost 5 bases, J lost 0 bases, and 7 bases lay in between. The CDR3 is CASSLTANTGELFF. DNA of the CDR3: TGTGCCAGCAGCCTGACAGCGAACACCGGGGAGCTGTTTTTT.

This sequence joins TRBV9 and TRBJ2-2; 9 nucleotides line up with TRBD2. This CDR3 spans 20 amino acids. V lost 0 bases to trimming and J lost 3 bases; unmatched junction nucleotides: 15. Germline CDR1 reads SGDLS; CDR2 reads YYNGEE. The CDR3 coding sequence is TGTGCCAGCAGCGTAGGCGGGCTTGGAGCGGGAGGTAGATACACCGGGGAGCTGTTTTTT. Its translation is CASSVGGLGAGGRYTGELFF.

The chain links TRBV9 to TRBJ2-1, with a weak D call TRBD2 (6 bases). The length of the CDR3 is 16 residues. The germline V gene has CDR1 SGDLS and CDR2 YYNGEE. Trimming pared 1 base from V and 1 base from J, leaving 12 bases between. The CDR3 loop is CASSVYGGWSYNEQFF. The CDR3 DNA reads TGTGCCAGCAGCGTATATGGAGGGTGGTCCTACAATGAGCAGTTCTTC.

V gene TRBV5-1 combines with J gene TRBJ2-7; 9 bases align to TRBD2. The CDR3 extends over 16 amino acids. V lost 0 bases, J lost 0 bases, and 4 bases stayed unmatched. Germline V CDR1 and CDR2: SGHRS, YFSETQ. CDR3 sequence: CASSLGLAGSSYEQYF. The CDR3, as DNA: TGCGCCAGCAGCTTGGGGCTAGCGGGGAGCTCCTACGAGCAGTACTTC. The whole variable domain, filled in from reference TRBV5-1 and TRBJ2-7, reads KAGVTQTPRYLIKTRGQQVTLSCSPISGHRSVSWYQQTPGQGLQFLFEYFSETQRNKGNFPGRFSGRQFSNSRSEMNVSTLELGDSALYLCASSLGLAGSSYEQYFGPGTRLTVT.

This chain uses TRBV28 with TRBJ2-3; a weak D match, TRBD1 (6 bases). Germline V lookup: CDR1 MDHEN, CDR2 SYDVKM. This CDR3 spans 14 amino acids. V lost 5 bases, J lost 5 bases, and 14 bases lay in between. Written as DNA, the CDR3 is TGTGCCAGCAGTCGGGTGGACAGAAGAGATACGCAGTATTTT. Its translation is CASSRVDRRDTQYF.

The rearrangement links TRBV5-6 to TRBJ1-5; weak D call: TRBD1 (6 bases). Between the trimmed V and J ends, which lost 2 bases and 9 bases, there was a span of 12 bases. CDR1 and CDR2 from the germline V gene are SGHDT and YYEEEE. The CDR3 length is 13 residues. The DNA for the CDR3 is TGTGCCAGCAGCTTCCAGGGGAAGGGGCCCCAGCATTTT. This gives the protein CASSFQGKGPQHF.

The rearrangement joins TRBV6-5 to TRBJ2-7; D tentatively reads TRBD1 or TRBD2 (5 bases each). CDR3 size: 13 residues. Germline V gene sequence: CDR1 MNHEY, CDR2 SVGAGI. V lost 2 bases and J lost 3, with 8 bases in between. The CDR3 sequence: CASSYGTGYEQYF. The CDR3, as DNA: TGTGCCAGCAGTTACGGGACCGGCTACGAGCAGTACTTC.